Only a few counts were recorded for the clone carrying this TCR beta chain. TCRdb reprocessed the 5' RACE reads via MiXCR and lists one record per CDR3 protein. This table holds more than 150,000 distinct CDR3 sequences, 11% found once. The CDR3 sequence is 17 residues long. Trimming removed 0 bases from V and 8 bases from J; junction bases left unmatched: 15. Looked up from germline, CDR1 is DFQATT and CDR2 is SNEGSKA (reference sequence). The sample belongs to a study of CD8 T cells in ankylosing spondylitis. Specimen: blood, either unsorted or a sorted T cell fraction (not recorded which). This sequence joins TRBV20-1 and TRBJ2-1, with 8 bases matching TRBD2. The clonotype originates from a male donor with ankylosing spondylitis or in good health (not recorded which). The CDR3 nucleotides read TGCAGTGCTAGAGATGATGAGGGGCGGCGGGGGGTCCATGAGCAGTTCTTC. Translating gives CSARDDEGRRGVHEQFF.